These T cell receptor beta chains were read from a single sample in a study of blood T cells in healthy people across ages. TCRdb re-called the 5' RACE reads through MiXCR, storing one row per CDR3 protein. The sample includes about 730,000 distinct CDR3 sequences, roughly 43% of them seen just once. The specimen was blood. These receptors all come from a woman aged 55-70 years in good health. The CDR3 runs from the conserved cysteine through the conserved F or W.

>TRBV7-6|NA
CASSLTGVPYNEQYF
>TRBV20-1|TRBJ2-7
CSARRGDRGSSYEQYF
>TRBV28|TRBJ2-3
CASSPDRAADTQYF
>TRBV20-1|TRBJ2-1
CSASVFSYNEQFF
>TRBV7-2|TRBJ1-5
CASSLVVGIGQPQHF
>TRBV20-1|TRBJ2-1
CSARDGGPRNEQFF
>TRBV6-6|TRBJ1-6
CASSYPLESPLHF
>TRBV18|TRBJ2-7
CASSPIGHLYEQYF
>TRBV29-1|TRBJ2-5
CSVDNRDDELYF
>TRBV5-1|TRBJ1-1
CAGSLDPPWRAFF
>TRBV20-1|TRBJ2-7
CSARDSRTNSEQYF
>TRBV6-2/TRBV6-3|TRBJ1-1
CASSPPFRNTEAFF
>TRBV6-4|TRBJ2-1
CASSGSLGQASYNEQFF
>TRBV27|TRBJ2-7
CASSLSLAVVYEQYF
>TRBV6-6|TRBJ1-1
CASSPGTGGLNTEAFF